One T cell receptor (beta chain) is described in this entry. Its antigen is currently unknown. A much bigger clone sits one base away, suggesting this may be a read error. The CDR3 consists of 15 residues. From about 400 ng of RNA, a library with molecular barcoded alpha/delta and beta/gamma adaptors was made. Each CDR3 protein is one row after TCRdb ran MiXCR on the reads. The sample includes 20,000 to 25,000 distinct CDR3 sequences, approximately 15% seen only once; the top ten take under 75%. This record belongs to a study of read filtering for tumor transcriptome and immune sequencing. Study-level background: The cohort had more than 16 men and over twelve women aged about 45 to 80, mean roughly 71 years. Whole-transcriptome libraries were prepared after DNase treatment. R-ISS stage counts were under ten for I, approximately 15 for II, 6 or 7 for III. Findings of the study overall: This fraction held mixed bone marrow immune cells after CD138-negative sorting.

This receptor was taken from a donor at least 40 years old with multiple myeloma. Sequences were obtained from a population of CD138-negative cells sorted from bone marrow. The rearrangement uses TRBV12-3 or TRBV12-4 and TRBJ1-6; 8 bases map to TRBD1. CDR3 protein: CTSSSRTGRNSPLHF. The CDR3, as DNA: TGTACCAGCAGTTCCAGGACAGGGAGGAATTCACCCCTCCACTTT.